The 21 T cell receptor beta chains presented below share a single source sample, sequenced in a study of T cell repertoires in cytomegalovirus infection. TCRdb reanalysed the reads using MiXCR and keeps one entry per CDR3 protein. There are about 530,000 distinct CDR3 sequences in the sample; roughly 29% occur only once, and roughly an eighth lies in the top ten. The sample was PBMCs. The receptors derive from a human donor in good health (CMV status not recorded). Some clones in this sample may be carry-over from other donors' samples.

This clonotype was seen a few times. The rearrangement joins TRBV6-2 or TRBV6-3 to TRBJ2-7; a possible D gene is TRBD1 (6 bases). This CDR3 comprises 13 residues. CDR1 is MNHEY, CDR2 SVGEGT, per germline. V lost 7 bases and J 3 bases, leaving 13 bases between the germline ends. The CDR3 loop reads CASKHQGFYEQYF. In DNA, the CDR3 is TGTGCCAGCAAGCATCAGGGGTTCTACGAGCAGTACTTC.

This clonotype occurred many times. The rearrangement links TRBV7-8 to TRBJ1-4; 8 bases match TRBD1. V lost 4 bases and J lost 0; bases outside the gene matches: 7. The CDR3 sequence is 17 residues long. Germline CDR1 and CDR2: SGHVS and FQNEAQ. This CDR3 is CASSSPGQETTNEKLFF. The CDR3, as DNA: TGTGCCAGCAGCTCGCCGGGACAGGAAACAACTAATGAAAAACTGTTTTTT.

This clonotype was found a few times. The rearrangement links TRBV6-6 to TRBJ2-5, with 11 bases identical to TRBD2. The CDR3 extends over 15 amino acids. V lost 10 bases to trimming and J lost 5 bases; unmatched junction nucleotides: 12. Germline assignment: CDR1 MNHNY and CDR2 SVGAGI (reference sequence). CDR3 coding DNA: TGTGCCACGACGCTTGGGACTAGCGGAGGGGAGACCCAGTACTTC. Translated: CATTLGTSGGETQYF.

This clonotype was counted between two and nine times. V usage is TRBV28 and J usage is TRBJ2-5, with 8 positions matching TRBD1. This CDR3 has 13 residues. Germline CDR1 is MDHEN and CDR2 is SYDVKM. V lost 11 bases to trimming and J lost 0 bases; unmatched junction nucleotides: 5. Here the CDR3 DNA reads TGTGCCGCGGACAGGGACAACCAAGAGACCCAGTACTTC. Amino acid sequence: CAADRDNQETQYF.

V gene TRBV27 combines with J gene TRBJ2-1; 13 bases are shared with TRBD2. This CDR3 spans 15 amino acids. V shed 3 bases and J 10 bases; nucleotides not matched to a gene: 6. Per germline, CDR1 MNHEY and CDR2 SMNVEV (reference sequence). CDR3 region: CASSLGGLAGVEQFF. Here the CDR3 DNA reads TGTGCCAGCAGTTTGGGAGGACTAGCGGGAGTGGAGCAGTTCTTC.

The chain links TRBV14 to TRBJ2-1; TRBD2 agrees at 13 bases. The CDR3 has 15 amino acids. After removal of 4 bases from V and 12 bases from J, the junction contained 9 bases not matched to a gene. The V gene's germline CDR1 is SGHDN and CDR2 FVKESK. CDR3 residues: CASSRSGLAGEVQFF. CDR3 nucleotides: TGTGCCAGCAGCCGCTCCGGACTAGCGGGAGAGGTGCAGTTCTTC. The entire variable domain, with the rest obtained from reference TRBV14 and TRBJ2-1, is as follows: EAGVTQFPSHSVIEKGQTVTLRCDPISGHDNLYWYRRVMGKEIKFLLHFVKESKQDESGMPNNRFLAERTGGTYSTLKVQPAELEDSGVYFCASSRSGLAGEVQFFGPGTRLTVL.

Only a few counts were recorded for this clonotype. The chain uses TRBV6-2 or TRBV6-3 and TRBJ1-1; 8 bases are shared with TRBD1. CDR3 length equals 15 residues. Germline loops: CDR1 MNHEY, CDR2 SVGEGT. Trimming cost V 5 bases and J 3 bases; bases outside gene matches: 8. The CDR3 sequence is CASSTRGRGDTEAFF. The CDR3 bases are TGTGCCAGCAGTACCAGGGGGCGCGGGGACACTGAAGCTTTCTTT.

The CDR3: CASSPFGQVSRLGQPQHF. The CDR3 DNA is TGTGCCAGCAGCCCATTCGGGCAGGTGAGTCGGCTCGGTCAGCCCCAGCATTTT. J is TRBJ1-5 and V is TRBV11-2; no firm D call. Germline lookup yields CDR1 SGHAT and CDR2 FQNNGV. CDR3 length: 18 residues. The V and J ends lost 5 bases and 6 bases respectively, with 26 bases between them.

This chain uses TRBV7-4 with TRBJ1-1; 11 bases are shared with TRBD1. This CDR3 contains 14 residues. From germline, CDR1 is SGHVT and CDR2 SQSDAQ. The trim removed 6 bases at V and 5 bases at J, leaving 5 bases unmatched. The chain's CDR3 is CASSRGQGATEAFF. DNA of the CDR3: TGTGCCAGCAGTCGCGGACAGGGGGCAACTGAAGCTTTCTTT.

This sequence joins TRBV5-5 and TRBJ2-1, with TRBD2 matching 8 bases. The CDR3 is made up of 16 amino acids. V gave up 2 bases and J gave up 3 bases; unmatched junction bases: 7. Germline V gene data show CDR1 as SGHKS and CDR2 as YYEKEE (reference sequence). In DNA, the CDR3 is TGTGCCAGCAGCTTCAAAATGCTAGCGGGCTACAATGAGCAGTTCTTC. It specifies CASSFKMLAGYNEQFF.

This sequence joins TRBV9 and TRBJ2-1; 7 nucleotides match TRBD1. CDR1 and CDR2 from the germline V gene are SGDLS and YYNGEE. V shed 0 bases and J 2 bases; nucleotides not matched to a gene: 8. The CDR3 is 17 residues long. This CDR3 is CASSVGSKGAPYNEQFF. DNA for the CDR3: TGTGCCAGCAGCGTAGGAAGTAAGGGGGCACCCTACAATGAGCAGTTCTTC.

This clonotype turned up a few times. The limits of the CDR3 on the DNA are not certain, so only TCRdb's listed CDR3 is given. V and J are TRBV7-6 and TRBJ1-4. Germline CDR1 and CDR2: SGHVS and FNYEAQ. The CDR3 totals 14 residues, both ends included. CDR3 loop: CASSILGLGEKLFF.

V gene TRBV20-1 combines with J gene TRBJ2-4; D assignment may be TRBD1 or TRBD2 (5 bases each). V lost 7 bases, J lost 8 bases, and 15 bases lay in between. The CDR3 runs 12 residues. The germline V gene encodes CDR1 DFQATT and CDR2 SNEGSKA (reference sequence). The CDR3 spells CSVSALGDIQYF. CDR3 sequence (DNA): TGCAGTGTCTCGGCCCTGGGGGACATTCAGTACTTC.

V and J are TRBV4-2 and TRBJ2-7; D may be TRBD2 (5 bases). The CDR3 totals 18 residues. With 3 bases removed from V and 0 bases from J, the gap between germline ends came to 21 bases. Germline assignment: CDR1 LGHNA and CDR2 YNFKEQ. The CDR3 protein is CASSQDHSAGVSSYEQYF. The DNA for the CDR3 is TGTGCCAGCAGCCAGGACCATTCGGCCGGGGTGAGCTCCTACGAGCAGTACTTC.

This CDR3 is CASSLPGTGGVGELFF. The CDR3 DNA sequence: TGTGCCAGCAGCCTCCCTGGGACAGGGGGCGTCGGGGAGCTGTTTTTT. The genes are TRBV7-9 and TRBJ2-2; 12 nucleotides align to TRBD1. The germline gives CDR1 SEHNR, CDR2 FQNEAQ (reference sequence). V lost 5 bases, J lost 7 bases, and 8 bases stayed unmatched. There are 16 residues in the CDR3. Filled out from reference TRBV7-9 and TRBJ2-2, the complete variable domain reads DTGVSQNPRHKITKRGQNVTFRCDPISEHNRLYWYRQTLGQGPEFLTYFQNEAQLEKSRLLSDRFSAERPKGSFSTLEIQRTEQGDSAMYLCASSLPGTGGVGELFFGEGSRLTVL.

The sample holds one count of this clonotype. CDR3 bases: TGCGCCAGCAGCTTGGCCGCAGGACAGCCCCAGCATTTT. As protein: CASSLAAGQPQHF. The chain uses TRBV5-1 and TRBJ1-5; no definite D call. The ends were cut back, 0 bases at V and 7 bases at J, with 8 bases in the middle. The CDR3 spans 13 residues. The germline gives CDR1 SGHRS, CDR2 YFSETQ.

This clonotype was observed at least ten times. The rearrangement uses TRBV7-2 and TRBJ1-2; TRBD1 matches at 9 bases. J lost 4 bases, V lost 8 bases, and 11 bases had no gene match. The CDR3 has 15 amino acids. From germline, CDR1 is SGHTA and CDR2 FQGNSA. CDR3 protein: CASGPRTGDAYGYTF. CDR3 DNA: TGTGCCAGCGGACCAAGGACAGGGGACGCCTATGGCTACACCTTC.

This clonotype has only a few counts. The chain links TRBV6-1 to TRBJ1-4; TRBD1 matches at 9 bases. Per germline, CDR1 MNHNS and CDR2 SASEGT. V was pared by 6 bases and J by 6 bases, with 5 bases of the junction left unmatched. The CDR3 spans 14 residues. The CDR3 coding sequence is TGTGCCAGCAGCATGGACAGGGGCTATGAAAAACTGTTTTTT. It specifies CASSMDRGYEKLFF.

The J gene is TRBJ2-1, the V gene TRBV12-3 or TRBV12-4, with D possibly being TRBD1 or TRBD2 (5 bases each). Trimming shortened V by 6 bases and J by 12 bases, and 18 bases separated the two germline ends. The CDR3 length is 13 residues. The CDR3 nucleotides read TGTGCCAGCAGCCAGCCGGGACCCTTCCTGCAGTTCTTC. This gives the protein CASSQPGPFLQFF.

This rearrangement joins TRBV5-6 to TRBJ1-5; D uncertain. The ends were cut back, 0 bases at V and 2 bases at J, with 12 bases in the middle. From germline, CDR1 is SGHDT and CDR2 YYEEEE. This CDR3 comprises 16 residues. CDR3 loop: CASSLAVGQRNQPQHF. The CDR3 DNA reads TGTGCCAGCAGCTTGGCAGTTGGGCAGCGCAATCAGCCCCAGCATTTT. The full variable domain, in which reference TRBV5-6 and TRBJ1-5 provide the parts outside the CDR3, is DAGVTQSPTHLIKTRGQQVTLRCSPKSGHDTVSWYQQALGQGPQFIFQYYEEEERQRGNFPDRFSGHQFPNYSSELNVNALLLGDSALYLCASSLAVGQRNQPQHFGDGTRLSIL.

The CDR3 DNA follows: TGTGCCAGCAGTTTCGAGGCCAGGAATGTCTCGCCCCTCCACTTT. Protein: CASSFEARNVSPLHF. The chain combines TRBV27 with TRBJ1-6; unclear D gene. The V gene's germline CDR1 is MNHEY and CDR2 SMNVEV (reference sequence). There are 15 residues in the CDR3. Trimming took off 3 bases at V and 13 bases at J, with 19 bases between the two ends.